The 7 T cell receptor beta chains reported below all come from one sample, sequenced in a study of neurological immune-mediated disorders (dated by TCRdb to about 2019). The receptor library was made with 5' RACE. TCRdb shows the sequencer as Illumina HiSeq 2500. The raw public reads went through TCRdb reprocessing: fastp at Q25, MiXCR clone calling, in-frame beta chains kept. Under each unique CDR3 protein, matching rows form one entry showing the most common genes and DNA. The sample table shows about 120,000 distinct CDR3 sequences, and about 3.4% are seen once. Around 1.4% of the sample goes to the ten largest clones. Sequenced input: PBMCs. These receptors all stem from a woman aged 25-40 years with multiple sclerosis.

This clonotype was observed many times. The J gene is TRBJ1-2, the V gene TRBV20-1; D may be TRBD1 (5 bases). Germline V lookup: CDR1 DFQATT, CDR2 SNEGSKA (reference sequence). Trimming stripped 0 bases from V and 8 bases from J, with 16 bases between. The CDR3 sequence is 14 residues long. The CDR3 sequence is CSARDLGGVNGYTF. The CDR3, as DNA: TGCAGTGCTAGAGATTTGGGAGGGGTGAACGGCTACACCTTC.

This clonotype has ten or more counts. Here the CDR3 DNA reads TGCAGTGCTACCCCCAGGGCATTAGAAGAGACCCAGTACTTC. Its translation is CSATPRALEETQYF. The chain has TRBV20-1 and TRBJ2-5; weak D call: TRBD1 (5 bases). The CDR3 sequence is 14 residues long. Germline loops: CDR1 DFQATT, CDR2 SNEGSKA (reference sequence). Trimming took off 4 bases at V and 3 bases at J, with 15 bases between the two ends.

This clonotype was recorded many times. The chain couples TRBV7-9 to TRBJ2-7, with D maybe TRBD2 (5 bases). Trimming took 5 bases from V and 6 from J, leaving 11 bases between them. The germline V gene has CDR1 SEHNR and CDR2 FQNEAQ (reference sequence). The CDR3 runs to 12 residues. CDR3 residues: CASSRGSVEQYF. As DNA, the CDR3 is TGTGCCAGCAGCCGAGGGTCGGTCGAGCAGTACTTC. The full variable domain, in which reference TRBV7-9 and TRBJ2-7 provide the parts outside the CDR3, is DTGVSQNPRHKITKRGQNVTFRCDPISEHNRLYWYRQTLGQGPEFLTYFQNEAQLEKSRLLSDRFSAERPKGSFSTLEIQRTEQGDSAMYLCASSRGSVEQYFGPGTRLTVT.

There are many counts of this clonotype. The DNA of the CDR3 is TGCAGTGCTAGAGATTATAAGGGGTTGGGGCCTAACTATGGCTACACCTTC. It yields the protein CSARDYKGLGPNYGYTF. The V gene is TRBV20-1, the J gene TRBJ1-2; perhaps TRBD1 as D (5 bases). Germline assignment: CDR1 DFQATT and CDR2 SNEGSKA (reference sequence). V shed 0 bases and J shed 0 bases, with 17 bases lying between them. The CDR3 runs 17 residues.

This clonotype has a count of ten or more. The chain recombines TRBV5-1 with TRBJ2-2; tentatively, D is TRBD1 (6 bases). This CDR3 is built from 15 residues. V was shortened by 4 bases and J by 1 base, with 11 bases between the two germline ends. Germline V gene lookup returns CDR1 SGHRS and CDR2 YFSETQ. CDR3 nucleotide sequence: TGCGCCAGCAGCGTAACGACAGGGAACACCGGGGAGCTGTTTTTT. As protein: CASSVTTGNTGELFF.

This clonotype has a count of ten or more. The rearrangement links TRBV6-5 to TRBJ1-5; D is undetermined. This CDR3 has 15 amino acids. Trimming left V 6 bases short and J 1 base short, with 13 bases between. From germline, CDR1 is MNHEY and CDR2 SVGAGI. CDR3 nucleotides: TGTGCCAGCAGCCAGTTCGACGGGAGCAATCAGCCCCAGCATTTT. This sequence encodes CASSQFDGSNQPQHF.

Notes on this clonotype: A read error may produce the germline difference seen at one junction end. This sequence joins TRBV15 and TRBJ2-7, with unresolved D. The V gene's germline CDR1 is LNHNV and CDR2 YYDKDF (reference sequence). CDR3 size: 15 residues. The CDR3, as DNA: TGTGACACCAGCAGAGAGGACCTCCGCAGGAAAGAGCAGTACTTC. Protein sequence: CDTSREDLRRKEQYF. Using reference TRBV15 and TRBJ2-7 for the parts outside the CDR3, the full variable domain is DAMVIQNPRYQVTQFGKPVTLSCSQTLNHNVMYWYQQKSSQAPKLLFHYYDKDFNNEADTPDNFQSRRPNTSFCFLDIRSPGLGDTAMYLCDTSREDLRRKEQYFGPGTRLTVT.